The clone carrying this T cell receptor beta chain has at least ten counts. Antigen unknown. There are 11 residues in the CDR3. The V and J ends lost 5 bases and 9 bases, in that order; junction bases with no gene match: 3. Germline CDR1 SGHNT, CDR2 YENEEA. Uncontrolled infection, other autoimmune disease, pregnancy or lactation led to exclusion. This record belongs to a study of T cells in Graves' hyperthyroidism and ophthalmopathy. Amplification of TCR beta CDR3 regions used RNA as the template. During a first-round RT-PCR of the TCR CDR3, the HTBI primer set was used. TCRdb redid the calling of the multiplex PCR reads with MiXCR, one entry per CDR3 protein. The sample holds some 510,000 distinct CDR3 sequences; about a fifth are singletons and the top ten take more than 25%. Regarding the study as a whole: It was a median about 7.1 months before onset that the model predicted ophthalmopathy. From stable hyperthyroidism, ophthalmopathy was separated by a 13 V-J model. Most thyroid clonotypes expanded above 0.001 appeared in blood too.

This sequence joins TRBV11-3 and TRBJ2-5; 7 bases align to TRBD2. This clonotype was obtained from a man younger than 35 with Graves' hyperthyroidism. What was sequenced was blood. CDR3 nucleotides: TGTGCCAGCAGCGTCGCGGGGGCCCAGTACTTC. Translating gives CASSVAGAQYF.